A selection of T cell receptor beta chains follows, all from one sample in a study of blood T cell repertoires in COVID-19. This table comes from immunoSEQ multiplex PCR, and its TCRdb copy is limited to in-frame clones, with some not included. The sample has about 180,000 clones, roughly 85% seen once. Sequencing input: peripheral blood. These receptors were taken from a man aged 45 to 65 with active or convalescent COVID-19. The CDR3 runs from the conserved cysteine through the conserved F or W. D genes are given only for firm matches. The size of a clone is reported for some rows only, either as once, few or many, or as a class for expanded clones.

d_gene,abundance,j_gene,v_gene,CDR3nt,CDR3aa
TRBD1,.,TRBJ2-6,TRBV19,TGTGCCAGTAGTACAAATGACAGGGCTGGGGCCAACGTCCTGACTTTC,CASSTNDRAGANVLTF
.,.,TRBJ1-1,TRBV4-1,TGCGCCAGCAGCCAAGATCGAGGAATGAACACTGAAGCTTTCTTT,CASSQDRGMNTEAFF
.,.,TRBJ1-1,TRBV7-9,TGTGCCAGCAGAGTTGAGGGTGGCACTGAAGCTTTCTTT,CASRVEGGTEAFF
.,.,TRBJ1-4,TRBV10-3,TGTGCCACGCTGCGGACAGTGCAGGCAACTAATGAAAAACTGTTTTTT,CATLRTVQATNEKLFF
.,.,TRBJ2-7,TRBV10-3,TGTGCCATCAGTACAGGGAGCCCCTACGAGCAGTACTTC,CAISTGSPYEQYF
TRBD1,.,TRBJ1-4,TRBV9,TGTGCCAGCAGCGAGGACAGGAGAAATGAAAAACTGTTTTTT,CASSEDRRNEKLFF
TRBD2,once,TRBJ2-3,TRBV3-1/TRBV3-2,TGTGCCAGCAGCCTCGGACTAGCGGGAGGCACAGATACGCAGTATTTT,CASSLGLAGGTDTQYF
.,.,TRBJ1-1,TRBV29-1,TGCAGCGTTGAACTAGAGGGATGGCCTGAAGCTTTCTTT,CSVELEGWPEAFF
.,.,TRBJ2-1,TRBV6-6,TGTGCCAGCAGTTACTCCGGGTACGCGCAGTTCTTC,CASSYSGYAQFF
TRBD1,.,TRBJ1-4,TRBV5-1,TGCGCCAGCAGCTTCGACAGGGGACAGAATAATGAAAAACTGTTTTTT,CASSFDRGQNNEKLFF
.,once,TRBJ2-1,TRBV5-1,TGCGCCAGCAGTTCTGAAAATAGGGGCGATGAGCAGTTCTTC,CASSSENRGDEQFF
TRBD1,.,TRBJ1-1,TRBV7-3,TGTGCCAGCAGCCTAGGACAGGGTACTGAAGCTTTCTTT,CASSLGQGTEAFF
.,.,TRBJ2-1,TRBV30,TGTGCCTGGAGTGTACGCCAGTTCAATGAGCAGTTCTTC,CAWSVRQFNEQFF
.,.,TRBJ1-2,TRBV9,TGTGCCAGCAGCGCAGGGGCTGGAGATGGCTACACCTTC,CASSAGAGDGYTF